This TCR beta chain came from a study of cytomegalovirus exposure and HLA in healthy donors. General study points: A list of approximately 160 TCR beta chains associated with cytomegalovirus was given.

Comment on this clone: Its antigen is as yet unknown.

The J segment lost 2 bases and the V segment lost 7 bases, leaving 10 bases of the junction unmatched. This CDR3 region has 18 residues. Germline loops: CDR1 SGHTA, CDR2 FQGTGA. Some clones are missing from TCRdb's copy, which holds only in-frame ones; the method was immunoSEQ multiplex PCR. The data show approximately 180,000 clones, about 82% seen once. V and J are TRBV7-3 and TRBJ2-2; TRBD2 agrees at 13 bases. The sample consisted of PBMCs. The sequence was obtained from a woman aged 18-29 years in good health and CMV-seronegative. The CDR3: CASNPGLAGDYNTGELFF. The CDR3 DNA reads as TGTGCCAGCAACCCAGGACTAGCGGGGGACTATAACACCGGGGAGCTGTTTTTT.